The present T cell receptor beta chain was sequenced within a study of early T cells in non-severe SARS-CoV-2 infection. On the study more broadly: Alpha and beta chains were unpaired, from unsorted whole-blood bulk RNA.

On this clonotype itself: The antigen is undetermined.

The germline V gene encodes CDR1 SEHNR and CDR2 FQNEAQ (reference sequence). V lost 5 bases, J lost 2 bases, and 6 bases stayed unmatched. The CDR3 extends over 16 amino acids. General study results and limits: Using VDJdb, the matching emphasized anti-spike CD8 responses while missing private and CD4 specificities.

The TCR library protocol was used to attach unique molecular identifiers. These identifiers were attached to individual cDNA molecules. TCRdb reprocessed the 5' RACE reads via MiXCR and lists one record per CDR3 protein. The data contain fewer than 80,000 distinct CDR3 sequences, 4.6% of them singletons. The material was whole blood, obtained at baseline. The sequence came from an adult who was a healthcare worker with PCR-confirmed SARS-CoV-2 infection or an uninfected control (not recorded which). The donor label of this sample is uncertain. J is TRBJ2-7 and V is TRBV7-9; 13 nucleotides agree with TRBD2. The CDR3 coding sequence is TGTGCCAGCAGCCTGTGGACTAGCGGGGGCACCTACGAGCAGTACTTC. Protein: CASSLWTSGGTYEQYF.